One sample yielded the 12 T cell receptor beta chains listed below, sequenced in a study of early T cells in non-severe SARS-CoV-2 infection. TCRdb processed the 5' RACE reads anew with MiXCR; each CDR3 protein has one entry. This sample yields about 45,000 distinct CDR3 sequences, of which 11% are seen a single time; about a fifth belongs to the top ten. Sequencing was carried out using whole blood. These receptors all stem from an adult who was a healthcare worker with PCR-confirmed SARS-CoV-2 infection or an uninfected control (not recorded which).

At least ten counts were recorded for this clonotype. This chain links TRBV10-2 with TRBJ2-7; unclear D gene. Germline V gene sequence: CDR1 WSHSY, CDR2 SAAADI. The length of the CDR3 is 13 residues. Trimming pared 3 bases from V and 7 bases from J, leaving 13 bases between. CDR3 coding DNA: TGCGCCAGCAGTGATGTAACTCAGCGTGAGCAGTACTTC. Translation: CASSDVTQREQYF.

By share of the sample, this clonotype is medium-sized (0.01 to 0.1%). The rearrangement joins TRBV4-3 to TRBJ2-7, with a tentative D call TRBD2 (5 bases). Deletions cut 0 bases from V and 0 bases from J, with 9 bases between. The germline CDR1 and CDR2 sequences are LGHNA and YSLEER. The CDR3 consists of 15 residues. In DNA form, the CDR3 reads TGCGCCAGCAGCCAAGATTTGGGGAGCTCCTACGAGCAGTACTTC. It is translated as CASSQDLGSSYEQYF.

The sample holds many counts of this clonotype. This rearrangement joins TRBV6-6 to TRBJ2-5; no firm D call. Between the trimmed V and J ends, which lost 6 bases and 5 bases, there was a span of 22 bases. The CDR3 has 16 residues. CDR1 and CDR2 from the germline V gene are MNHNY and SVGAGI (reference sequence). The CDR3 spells CASSPRGVGFGETQYF. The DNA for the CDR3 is TGTGCCAGCAGCCCCCGTGGGGTAGGGTTCGGGGAGACCCAGTACTTC.

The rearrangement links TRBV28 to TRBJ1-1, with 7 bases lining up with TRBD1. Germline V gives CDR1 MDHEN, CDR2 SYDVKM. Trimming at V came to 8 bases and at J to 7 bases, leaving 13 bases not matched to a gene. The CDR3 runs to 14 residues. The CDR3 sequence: CASFLTGRLGEAFF. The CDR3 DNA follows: TGTGCCAGCTTTTTGACAGGGAGGTTAGGTGAAGCTTTCTTT.

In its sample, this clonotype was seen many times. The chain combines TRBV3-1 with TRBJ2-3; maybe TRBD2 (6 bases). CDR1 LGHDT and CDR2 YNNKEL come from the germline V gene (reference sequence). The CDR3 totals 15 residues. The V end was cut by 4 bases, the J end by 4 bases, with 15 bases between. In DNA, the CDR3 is TGTGCCAGCAGCCGACCCGGGGCTAGCGCAGATACGCAGTATTTT. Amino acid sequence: CASSRPGASADTQYF.

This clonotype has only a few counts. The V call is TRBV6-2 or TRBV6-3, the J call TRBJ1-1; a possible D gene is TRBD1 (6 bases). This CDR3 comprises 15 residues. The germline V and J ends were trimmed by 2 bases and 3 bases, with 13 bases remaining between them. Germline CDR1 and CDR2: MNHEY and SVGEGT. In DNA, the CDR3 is TGTGCCAGCAGTTACGGCATGTCAGGGGACACTGAAGCTTTCTTT. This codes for CASSYGMSGDTEAFF.

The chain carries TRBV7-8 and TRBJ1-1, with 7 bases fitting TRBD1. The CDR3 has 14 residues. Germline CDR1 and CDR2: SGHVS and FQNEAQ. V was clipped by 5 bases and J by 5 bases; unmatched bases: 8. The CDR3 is CASSGRQGGTEAFF. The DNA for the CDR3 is TGTGCCAGCAGCGGAAGACAGGGAGGTACTGAAGCTTTCTTT.

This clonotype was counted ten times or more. The CDR3, as DNA: TGTGCCAGTATTCGGGGGAGTGGCGGGGAGCTGTTTTTT. This encodes CASIRGSGGELFF. V and J are TRBV19 and TRBJ2-2; weak D call: TRBD2 (6 bases). Germline CDR1 reads LNHDA; CDR2 reads SQIVND (reference sequence). With 7 bases removed from V and 7 bases from J, the gap between germline ends came to 13 bases. This CDR3 region has 13 residues.

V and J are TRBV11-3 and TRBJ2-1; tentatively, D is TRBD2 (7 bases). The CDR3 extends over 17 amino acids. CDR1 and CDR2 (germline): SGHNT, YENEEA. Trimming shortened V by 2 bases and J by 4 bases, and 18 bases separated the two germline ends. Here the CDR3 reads CASSLQPRRGLYNEQFF. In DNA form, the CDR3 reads TGTGCCAGCAGCTTACAACCTCGGCGGGGGCTATACAATGAGCAGTTCTTC.

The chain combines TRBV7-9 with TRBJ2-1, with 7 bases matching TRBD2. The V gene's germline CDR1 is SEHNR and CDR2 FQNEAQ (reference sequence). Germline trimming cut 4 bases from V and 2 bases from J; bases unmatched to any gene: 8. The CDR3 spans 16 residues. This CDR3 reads CASSSWGGSTYNEQFF. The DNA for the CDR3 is TGTGCCAGCAGCTCCTGGGGGGGGAGCACCTACAATGAGCAGTTCTTC.

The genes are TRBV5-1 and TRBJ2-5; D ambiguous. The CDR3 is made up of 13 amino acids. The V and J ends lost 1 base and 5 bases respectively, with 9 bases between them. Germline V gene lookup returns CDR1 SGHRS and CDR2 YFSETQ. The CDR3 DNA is TGCGCCAGCAGCTTGTCGGAGTGGGAGACCCAGTACTTC. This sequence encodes CASSLSEWETQYF.

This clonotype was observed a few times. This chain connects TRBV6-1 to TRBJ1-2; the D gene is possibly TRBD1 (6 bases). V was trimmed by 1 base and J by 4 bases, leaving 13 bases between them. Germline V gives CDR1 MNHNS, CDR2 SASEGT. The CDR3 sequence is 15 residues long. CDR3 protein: CASSEEGGESYGYTF. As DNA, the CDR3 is TGTGCCAGCAGTGAAGAGGGGGGCGAAAGCTATGGCTACACCTTC.